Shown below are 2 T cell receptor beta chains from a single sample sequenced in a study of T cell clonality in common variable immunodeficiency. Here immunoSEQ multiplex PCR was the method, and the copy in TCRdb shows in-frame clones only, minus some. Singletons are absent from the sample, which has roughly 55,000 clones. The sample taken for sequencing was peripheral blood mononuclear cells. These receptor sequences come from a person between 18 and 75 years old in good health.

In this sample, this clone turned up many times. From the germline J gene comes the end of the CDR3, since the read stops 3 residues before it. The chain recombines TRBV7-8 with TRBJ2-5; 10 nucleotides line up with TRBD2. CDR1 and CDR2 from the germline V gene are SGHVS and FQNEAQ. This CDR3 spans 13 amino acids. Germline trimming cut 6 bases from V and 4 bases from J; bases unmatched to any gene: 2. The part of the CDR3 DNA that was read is TGTGCCAGCAGGCTAGCGGGAGCAGAGACC. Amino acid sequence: CASRLAGAET. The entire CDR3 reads CASRLAGAETQYF. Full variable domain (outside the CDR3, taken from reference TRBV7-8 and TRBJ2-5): GAGVSQSPRYKVAKRGQDVALRCDPISGHVSLFWYQQALGQGPEFLTYFQNEAQLDKSGLPSDRFFAERPEGSVSTLKIQRTQQEDSAVYLCASRLAGAETQYFGPGTRLLVL.

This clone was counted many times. CDR3 sequence reads: CASSYQDWNTGELFF. Incomplete CDR3 DNA: TGTGCCAGCAGTTACCAGGACTGGAACACCGGGGAG. This chain uses TRBV6-2 or TRBV6-3 with TRBJ2-2, with TRBD2 as a possible D gene (5 bases). The missing CDR3 end, 3 residues past where the read stops, is filled in from the germline J gene. Germline V CDR1 and CDR2: MNHEY, SVGEGT. CDR3 length: 15 amino acids. V gave up 2 bases and J gave up 1 base, with 8 bases separating them.